These T cell receptor beta chains were read from a single sample in a study of human T cells and chemical hapten exposure. From the RACE reads, TCRdb called clonotypes with MiXCR, one entry per CDR3 protein. The table shows 300,000 to 450,000 distinct CDR3 sequences, with around 5% occurring only once. The sample in question was whole blood, obtained in connection with sensitization to the hapten diphenylcyclopropenone (DPC). All receptors come from a woman aged 18-29 years with alopecia areata. Some clones in this sample may be carry-over from other donors' samples. CDR3s include the opening cysteine and the closing phenylalanine or tryptophan. D genes are given only for firm matches. Not every row has a clone size; where given, it reads once, few, many or a size class.

v_call: TRBV7-2
d_call: TRBD2
cdr3_length: 16
j_call: TRBJ2-5
clone_size: many
cdr3_aa: CASSSLAGGLQETQYF
cdr3_nt: TGTGCCAGCAGCTCACTAGCGGGGGGCCTCCAAGAGACCCAGTACTTC

v_call: TRBV28
d_call: NA
cdr3_length: 16
j_call: TRBJ2-3
clone_size: NA
cdr3_aa: CASSLFTRRGTDTQYF
cdr3_nt: TGTGCCAGCAGTTTATTTACTCGCAGGGGCACAGATACGCAGTATTTT

v_call: TRBV7-2
d_call: TRBD2
cdr3_length: 18
j_call: TRBJ2-3
clone_size: NA
cdr3_aa: CASSRRLIAGGYTDTQYF
cdr3_nt: TGTGCCAGCAGCCGGAGATTAATAGCGGGGGGATACACAGATACGCAGTATTTT

v_call: TRBV24-1
d_call: NA
cdr3_length: 14
j_call: TRBJ1-3
clone_size: many
cdr3_aa: CATSDWDIGNTIYF
cdr3_nt: TGTGCCACCAGTGACTGGGACATTGGAAACACCATATATTTT

v_call: TRBV7-2
d_call: NA
cdr3_length: 11
j_call: TRBJ1-2
clone_size: NA
cdr3_aa: CASSLEQDYTF
cdr3_nt: TGTGCCAGCAGCTTAGAGCAGGACTACACCTTC

v_call: TRBV29-1
d_call: NA
cdr3_length: 15
j_call: TRBJ2-3
clone_size: many
cdr3_aa: CSVDKGQFFTDTQYF
cdr3_nt: TGCAGCGTTGACAAAGGACAGTTTTTCACAGATACGCAGTATTTT

v_call: TRBV12-3/TRBV12-4
d_call: TRBD2
cdr3_length: 15
j_call: TRBJ2-7
clone_size: NA
cdr3_aa: CASQPSGGHSYEQYF
cdr3_nt: TGTGCCAGCCAGCCGAGCGGGGGGCATTCCTACGAGCAGTACTTC

v_call: TRBV9
d_call: TRBD2
cdr3_length: 14
j_call: TRBJ2-3
clone_size: NA
cdr3_aa: CASAGLAGSDTQYF
cdr3_nt: TGTGCCAGCGCGGGACTAGCGGGGTCAGATACGCAGTATTTT

v_call: TRBV20-1
d_call: TRBD1
cdr3_length: 13
j_call: TRBJ1-6
clone_size: few
cdr3_aa: CSATGGANSPLHF
cdr3_nt: TGCAGTGCTACAGGGGGAGCAAATTCACCCCTCCACTTT

v_call: TRBV9
d_call: NA
cdr3_length: 12
j_call: TRBJ1-2
clone_size: many
cdr3_aa: CASSGTAYGYTF
cdr3_nt: TGTGCCAGCAGCGGGACAGCCTATGGCTACACCTTC

v_call: TRBV3-1
d_call: NA
cdr3_length: 15
j_call: TRBJ2-4
clone_size: many
cdr3_aa: CASSGVREAKNIQYF
cdr3_nt: TGTGCCAGCAGCGGGGTCAGGGAGGCCAAAAACATTCAGTACTTC

v_call: TRBV7-4
d_call: TRBD1
cdr3_length: 14
j_call: TRBJ1-1
clone_size: NA
cdr3_aa: CASSSTTGYTEAFF
cdr3_nt: TGTGCCAGCAGCTCTACGACAGGGTACACTGAAGCTTTCTTT

v_call: TRBV4-3
d_call: NA
cdr3_length: 16
j_call: TRBJ1-4
clone_size: many
cdr3_aa: CASSQQATGPNEKLFF
cdr3_nt: TGCGCCAGCAGCCAACAGGCAACGGGACCTAATGAAAAACTGTTTTTT

v_call: TRBV6-2/TRBV6-3
d_call: TRBD1
cdr3_length: 15
j_call: TRBJ2-7
clone_size: many
cdr3_aa: CASSSRTGAFYEQYF
cdr3_nt: TGTGCCAGCAGTTCCAGGACAGGGGCCTTCTACGAGCAGTACTTC

v_call: TRBV4-3
d_call: NA
cdr3_length: 15
j_call: TRBJ1-6
clone_size: few
cdr3_aa: CASSQDVEYNSPLHF
cdr3_nt: TGCGCCAGCAGCCAAGATGTAGAGTATAATTCACCCCTCCACTTT

v_call: TRBV9
d_call: NA
cdr3_length: 15
j_call: TRBJ1-6
clone_size: few
cdr3_aa: CASSVGPSKGSPLHF
cdr3_nt: TGTGCCAGCAGCGTGGGACCGAGTAAGGGGTCACCCCTCCACTTT

v_call: TRBV4-2
d_call: TRBD1
cdr3_length: 17
j_call: TRBJ1-2
clone_size: few
cdr3_aa: CASSQEKGDRALYGYTF
cdr3_nt: TGTGCCAGCAGCCAAGAGAAAGGGGACAGGGCCCTCTATGGCTACACCTTC

v_call: TRBV10-3
d_call: TRBD1
cdr3_length: 19
j_call: TRBJ1-1
clone_size: NA
cdr3_aa: CAISDGEKLQGGRNTEAFF
cdr3_nt: TGTGCCATCAGTGACGGCGAGAAACTACAGGGGGGTAGGAACACTGAAGCTTTCTTT

v_call: TRBV7-2
d_call: NA
cdr3_length: 14
j_call: TRBJ2-4
clone_size: few
cdr3_aa: CASSLDGASNIQYF
cdr3_nt: TGTGCCAGCAGCTTAGATGGGGCTAGCAACATTCAGTACTTC

v_call: TRBV3-1
d_call: NA
cdr3_length: 19
j_call: TRBJ2-1
clone_size: NA
cdr3_aa: CASSQPDGSGVSSYNEQFF
cdr3_nt: TGTGCCAGCAGCCAACCGGATGGTAGCGGTGTTAGCTCCTACAATGAGCAGTTCTTC

v_call: TRBV5-1
d_call: NA
cdr3_length: 15
j_call: TRBJ2-2
clone_size: many
cdr3_aa: CASSLSGLRAGELFF
cdr3_nt: TGCGCCAGCAGCTTGTCAGGGTTGAGGGCCGGGGAGCTGTTTTTT

v_call: TRBV3-1
d_call: NA
cdr3_length: 13
j_call: TRBJ2-1
clone_size: many
cdr3_aa: CASSQEGGNEQFF
cdr3_nt: TGTGCCAGCAGCCAAGAAGGGGGGAATGAGCAGTTCTTC

v_call: TRBV6-6
d_call: NA
cdr3_length: 14
j_call: TRBJ1-1
clone_size: NA
cdr3_aa: CASRRDNQNTEAFF
cdr3_nt: TGTGCCAGCAGGCGGGACAACCAGAACACTGAAGCTTTCTTT

v_call: TRBV7-8
d_call: TRBD1
cdr3_length: 15
j_call: TRBJ2-3
clone_size: many
cdr3_aa: CASSLGQGGTDTQYF
cdr3_nt: TGTGCCAGCAGCTTAGGACAGGGGGGCACAGATACGCAGTATTTT

v_call: TRBV29-1
d_call: TRBD1
cdr3_length: 13
j_call: TRBJ1-2
clone_size: few
cdr3_aa: CSVVDRGLRGYTF
cdr3_nt: TGCAGCGTAGTGGACAGGGGGCTTCGTGGCTACACCTTC

v_call: TRBV7-6
d_call: NA
cdr3_length: 13
j_call: TRBJ1-5
clone_size: many
cdr3_aa: CASSRGVRQPQHF
cdr3_nt: TGTGCCAGCAGCCGAGGGGTACGTCAGCCCCAGCATTTT

v_call: TRBV4-1
d_call: NA
cdr3_length: 18
j_call: TRBJ1-3
clone_size: NA
cdr3_aa: CASSIPLTGPSSGNTIYF
cdr3_nt: TGCGCCAGCAGCATACCGCTGACGGGACCGAGCTCTGGAAACACCATATATTTT

v_call: TRBV7-8
d_call: NA
cdr3_length: 14
j_call: TRBJ1-5
clone_size: NA
cdr3_aa: CASSDRYSNQPQHF
cdr3_nt: TGTGCCAGCAGTGACCGCTATAGCAATCAGCCCCAGCATTTT

v_call: TRBV7-2
d_call: NA
cdr3_length: 12
j_call: TRBJ1-5
clone_size: NA
cdr3_aa: CASSTGFQPQHF
cdr3_nt: TGTGCCAGCAGCACAGGGTTCCAGCCCCAGCATTTT

v_call: TRBV27
d_call: NA
cdr3_length: 13
j_call: TRBJ2-7
clone_size: many
cdr3_aa: CASSQGQSYEQYF
cdr3_nt: TGTGCCAGCAGTCAAGGACAGTCCTACGAGCAGTACTTC

v_call: TRBV4-2
d_call: NA
cdr3_length: 16
j_call: TRBJ1-5
clone_size: few
cdr3_aa: CASSPKTGTDHQPQHF
cdr3_nt: TGTGCCAGCAGCCCAAAAACAGGGACGGACCATCAGCCCCAGCATTTT

v_call: TRBV20-1
d_call: TRBD1
cdr3_length: 12
j_call: TRBJ1-6
clone_size: few
cdr3_aa: CRAGTGGSPLHF
cdr3_nt: TGCAGGGCCGGGACAGGGGGTTCACCCCTCCACTTT

v_call: TRBV24-1
d_call: NA
cdr3_length: 13
j_call: TRBJ2-2
clone_size: NA
cdr3_aa: CATSDRQVGELFF
cdr3_nt: TGTGCCACCAGTGATCGACAGGTCGGGGAGCTGTTTTTT

v_call: TRBV7-9
d_call: NA
cdr3_length: 15
j_call: TRBJ2-7
clone_size: many
cdr3_aa: CASSLTTRRTYEQYF
cdr3_nt: TGTGCCAGCAGCCTAACGACCCGGCGGACCTACGAGCAGTACTTC

v_call: TRBV12-3/TRBV12-4
d_call: NA
cdr3_length: 18
j_call: TRBJ2-2
clone_size: NA
cdr3_aa: CASSASGLKMFNTGELFF
cdr3_nt: TGTGCCAGCAGTGCGTCGGGACTCAAGATGTTTAACACCGGGGAGCTGTTTTTT

v_call: TRBV20-1
d_call: NA
cdr3_length: 12
j_call: TRBJ1-4
clone_size: few
cdr3_aa: CSVRTAGEKLFF
cdr3_nt: TGCAGTGTCAGGACAGCTGGGGAAAAACTGTTTTTT

v_call: TRBV5-1
d_call: TRBD1
cdr3_length: 14
j_call: TRBJ2-7
clone_size: few
cdr3_aa: CASRKTGASYEQYF
cdr3_nt: TGCGCCAGTAGGAAGACAGGGGCCTCCTACGAGCAGTACTTC

v_call: TRBV5-1
d_call: NA
cdr3_length: 14
j_call: TRBJ2-1
clone_size: few
cdr3_aa: CASSAGLTTNEQFF
cdr3_nt: TGCGCCAGCAGTGCGGGACTTACGACCAATGAGCAGTTCTTC

v_call: TRBV2
d_call: TRBD1
cdr3_length: 14
j_call: TRBJ2-5
clone_size: many
cdr3_aa: CASSGDRDQETQYF
cdr3_nt: TGTGCCAGCAGCGGCGACAGGGACCAAGAGACCCAGTACTTC

v_call: TRBV20-1
d_call: NA
cdr3_length: 12
j_call: TRBJ2-7
clone_size: many
cdr3_aa: CSARGHAYEQYF
cdr3_nt: TGCAGTGCTAGAGGGCATGCCTACGAGCAGTACTTC

v_call: TRBV4-3
d_call: NA
cdr3_length: 17
j_call: TRBJ2-1
clone_size: many
cdr3_aa: CASSRAPSGEIYNEQFF
cdr3_nt: TGCGCCAGCAGCCGCGCTCCGAGCGGAGAAATCTACAATGAGCAGTTCTTC

v_call: TRBV28
d_call: TRBD2
cdr3_length: 17
j_call: TRBJ2-7
clone_size: many
cdr3_aa: CASSLITTSGEVYEQYF
cdr3_nt: TGTGCCAGCAGTTTAATAACGACTAGCGGGGAAGTCTACGAGCAGTACTTC

v_call: TRBV10-3
d_call: TRBD1
cdr3_length: 15
j_call: TRBJ2-7
clone_size: many
cdr3_aa: CAISENRGAGYEQYF
cdr3_nt: TGTGCCATCAGTGAGAACAGGGGGGCGGGTTACGAGCAGTACTTC

v_call: TRBV12-3/TRBV12-4
d_call: TRBD2
cdr3_length: 16
j_call: TRBJ2-7
clone_size: NA
cdr3_aa: CASSPRGGAVTYEQYF
cdr3_nt: TGTGCCAGCAGTCCACGGGGGGGGGCCGTAACCTACGAGCAGTACTTC

v_call: TRBV7-9
d_call: TRBD2
cdr3_length: 17
j_call: TRBJ2-4
clone_size: NA
cdr3_aa: CASSPPGTSNWGNIQYF
cdr3_nt: TGTGCCAGCAGCCCCCCCGGGACTAGCAATTGGGGAAACATTCAGTACTTC

v_call: TRBV12-3/TRBV12-4
d_call: NA
cdr3_length: 16
j_call: TRBJ1-2
clone_size: few
cdr3_aa: CASSSPGYQPHHGYTF
cdr3_nt: TGTGCCAGCAGTTCACCAGGGTATCAACCTCACCATGGCTACACCTTC

v_call: TRBV6-1
d_call: NA
cdr3_length: 20
j_call: TRBJ1-4
clone_size: NA
cdr3_aa: CASSENEVWSPPTTNEKLFF
cdr3_nt: TGTGCCAGCAGTGAAAACGAGGTGTGGTCCCCACCTACAACTAATGAAAAACTGTTTTTT

v_call: TRBV6-5
d_call: TRBD2
cdr3_length: 16
j_call: TRBJ2-3
clone_size: NA
cdr3_aa: CASPPSSGGALDTQYF
cdr3_nt: TGTGCCAGCCCCCCCTCTAGCGGGGGGGCACTGGATACGCAGTATTTT

v_call: TRBV4-3
d_call: NA
cdr3_length: 16
j_call: TRBJ1-6
clone_size: NA
cdr3_aa: CASSQGPGQLNSPLHF
cdr3_nt: TGCGCCAGCAGCCAAGGACCGGGACAACTAAATTCACCCCTCCACTTT

v_call: TRBV4-3
d_call: TRBD2
cdr3_length: 15
j_call: TRBJ2-7
clone_size: few
cdr3_aa: CASSQDLTSEYEQYF
cdr3_nt: TGCGCCAGCAGCCAAGATCTCACTAGCGAGTACGAGCAGTACTTC

v_call: TRBV7-9
d_call: NA
cdr3_length: 12
j_call: TRBJ2-3
clone_size: many
cdr3_aa: CASIAEADTQYF
cdr3_nt: TGTGCCAGCATCGCAGAGGCAGACACGCAGTATTTT

v_call: TRBV5-6
d_call: NA
cdr3_length: 13
j_call: TRBJ2-1
clone_size: few
cdr3_aa: CASSSEGFNEQFF
cdr3_nt: TGTGCCAGCAGCTCAGAAGGATTCAATGAGCAGTTCTTC

v_call: TRBV7-9
d_call: NA
cdr3_length: 13
j_call: TRBJ1-1
clone_size: NA
cdr3_aa: CASSVGFRTEAFF
cdr3_nt: TGTGCCAGCTCAGTGGGATTTAGGACTGAAGCTTTCTTT

v_call: TRBV7-9
d_call: NA
cdr3_length: 12
j_call: TRBJ1-5
clone_size: many
cdr3_aa: CASSQRNQPQHF
cdr3_nt: TGTGCCAGCAGCCAGCGGAATCAGCCCCAGCATTTT

v_call: TRBV6-2/TRBV6-3
d_call: NA
cdr3_length: 13
j_call: TRBJ2-1
clone_size: many
cdr3_aa: CASSALINNEQFF
cdr3_nt: TGTGCCAGCAGTGCCTTAATAAACAATGAGCAGTTCTTC

v_call: TRBV6-6
d_call: TRBD2
cdr3_length: 15
j_call: TRBJ2-1
clone_size: NA
cdr3_aa: CASSTGTSGFVEQFF
cdr3_nt: TGTGCCAGCAGTACCGGGACTAGTGGGTTCGTTGAGCAGTTCTTC

v_call: TRBV9
d_call: NA
cdr3_length: 16
j_call: TRBJ2-3
clone_size: few
cdr3_aa: CASSVGGGRSTDTQYF
cdr3_nt: TGTGCCAGCAGCGTAGGAGGGGGGAGGTCCACAGATACGCAGTATTTT